A single sample is the source of the 3 T cell receptor beta chains below, sequenced in a study of blood T cell repertoires in COVID-19. Using immunoSEQ multiplex PCR, the repertoire was profiled, and TCRdb retains in-frame clones only, with some absent. The data show approximately 100,000 clones, around three quarters seen once. Input material: peripheral blood. These receptors were collected from a human donor in a cohort sampled during active or convalescent COVID-19.

V usage is TRBV5-7 and J usage is TRBJ2-7, with 7 bases fitting TRBD1. Being an ORF, TRBV5-7 has a function that is uncertain. With V trimmed by 3 bases and J by 5 bases, 11 bases remained unmatched. The CDR3 loop spans 15 amino acids. The CDR3: CASSWGQPPAHEQYF. In DNA form, the CDR3 reads TGTGCCAGCAGCTGGGGACAGCCGCCGGCACACGAGCAGTACTTC.

The chain has TRBV28 and TRBJ2-5; weak D call: TRBD1 (5 bases). V lost 3 bases and J 5 bases, leaving 16 bases between the germline ends. Germline CDR1 is MDHEN and CDR2 is SYDVKM. The CDR3 loop spans 15 amino acids. The CDR3 bases are TGTGCCAGCAGTTTTCTGGGGCCCGGTCGGGAGACCCAGTACTTC. Its protein product is CASSFLGPGRETQYF.

V usage is TRBV3-1 (or the pseudogene TRBV3-2) and J usage is TRBJ2-3; TRBD1 matches at 7 bases. J was trimmed by 0 bases and V by 4 bases; bases with no gene match: 4. The CDR3 loop spans 15 amino acids. CDR1 and CDR2 (germline): LGHDT, YNNKEL (reference sequence). The CDR3 sequence: CASSPQGLSTDTQYF. CDR3 in DNA: TGTGCCAGCAGCCCACAGGGGTTGAGCACAGATACGCAGTATTTT.